Listed below are T cell receptor beta chains from one sample, sequenced in a study of blood T cells in healthy people across ages. TCRdb re-derived calls from the 5' RACE reads in MiXCR, one entry per CDR3 protein. Seen here are roughly 700,000 distinct CDR3 sequences, 45% to 50% observed once, and the top ten hold 25% to 35%. Sequenced: blood. Receptor source: a woman aged 55-69 years in good health. Both conserved end residues are part of each CDR3. A D gene is named only where the DNA matches it firmly. Expanded clones are given a class, and other clones once, few, many or no size at all.

CDR3: CASTWGAYGYTF
DNA: TGTGCCAGCACGTGGGGTGCCTATGGCTACACCTTC
V: TRBV25-1
D: .
J: TRBJ1-2
size: .

CDR3: CASGLIAGLTDTQYF
DNA: TGTGCTAGTGGTTTGATAGCGGGTCTCACAGATACGCAGTATTTT
V: TRBV12-5
D: TRBD2
J: TRBJ2-3
size: .

CDR3: CANSGLTQETQYF
DNA: TGTGCCAACTCGGGACTAACCCAAGAGACCCAGTACTTC
V: TRBV2
D: TRBD2
J: TRBJ2-5
size: few

CDR3: CASSKSTGELFF
DNA: TGTGCCAGCAGCAAGAGTACCGGGGAGCTGTTTTTT
V: TRBV7-9
D: .
J: TRBJ2-2
size: .

CDR3: CASSRYRDREETQYF
DNA: TGCGCCAGCAGCCGGTACCGGGACAGAGAAGAGACCCAGTACTTC
V: TRBV4-3
D: TRBD1
J: TRBJ2-5
size: few

CDR3: CAWSGGLASEQYF
DNA: TGTGCCTGGAGTGGGGGACTAGCGAGTGAGCAGTACTTC
V: TRBV30
D: TRBD2
J: TRBJ2-7
size: .

CDR3: CASSQATGTGDNEQFF
DNA: TGCGCCAGCAGCCAAGCGACCGGGACAGGGGACAATGAGCAGTTCTTC
V: TRBV4-3
D: TRBD1
J: TRBJ2-1
size: few

CDR3: CASTPGLYDYEQYF
DNA: TGTGCCAGCACTCCGGGACTATACGATTACGAGCAGTACTTC
V: TRBV7-2
D: TRBD2
J: TRBJ2-7
size: .

CDR3: CSARDLRLASEQYF
DNA: TGCAGTGCTAGAGATTTAAGACTAGCGTCCGAGCAGTACTTC
V: TRBV20-1
D: TRBD2
J: TRBJ2-7
size: few

CDR3: CSAPGASSNAGELFF
DNA: TGCAGTGCTCCCGGGGCCTCATCGAACGCCGGGGAGCTGTTTTTT
V: TRBV20-1
D: .
J: TRBJ2-2
size: once

CDR3: CATGLNTDTQYF
DNA: TGTGCTACCGGACTAAACACAGATACGCAGTATTTT
V: TRBV27
D: .
J: TRBJ2-3
size: .

CDR3: CASSQELSLNYGYTF
DNA: TGCGCCAGCAGCCAAGAGTTAAGTTTAAACTATGGCTACACCTTC
V: TRBV4-3
D: .
J: TRBJ1-2
size: few

CDR3: CASSRDSGAAYGYTF
DNA: TGTGCCAGCAGCCGGGATTCGGGGGCTGCCTATGGCTACACCTTC
V: TRBV3-1
D: .
J: TRBJ1-2
size: .

CDR3: CAIKSGDSYEQYF
DNA: TGTGCCATCAAGAGCGGGGACTCCTACGAGCAGTACTTC
V: TRBV10-3
D: TRBD2
J: TRBJ2-7
size: few

CDR3: CASSVGNQETQYF
DNA: TGTGCCAGCAGTGTGGGGAACCAAGAGACCCAGTACTTC
V: TRBV25-1
D: .
J: TRBJ2-5
size: many

CDR3: CASSLSSGTTSSYEQYF
DNA: TGTGCCAGCAGTTTGAGTAGCGGGACGACGAGCTCCTACGAGCAGTACTTC
V: TRBV28
D: TRBD2
J: TRBJ2-7
size: few

CDR3: CASSFFQGSLNEQFF
DNA: TGTGCCAGCAGCTTTTTCCAGGGGTCATTGAATGAGCAGTTCTTC
V: TRBV5-5
D: .
J: TRBJ2-1
size: .

CDR3: CAWSPVEGYYEQYF
DNA: TGTGCCTGGAGTCCGGTAGAGGGGTACTACGAGCAGTACTTC
V: TRBV30
D: .
J: TRBJ2-7
size: .

CDR3: CSARGLTRGGPGNEQFF
DNA: TGCAGTGCTAGAGGTTTGACTAGGGGGGGCCCTGGAAATGAGCAGTTCTTC
V: TRBV20-1
D: .
J: TRBJ2-1
size: .

CDR3: CASRDRAYEQYF
DNA: TGTGCCAGCAGGGACAGGGCCTACGAGCAGTACTTC
V: TRBV28
D: TRBD1
J: TRBJ2-7
size: many

CDR3: CASSSSGTVNEQFF
DNA: TGTGCCAGCAGCTCCAGCGGGACGGTAAATGAGCAGTTCTTC
V: TRBV11-1
D: TRBD2
J: TRBJ2-1
size: once

CDR3: CASRRTSRAYEQYF
DNA: TGTGCCAGCAGGAGAACGAGCCGTGCCTACGAGCAGTACTTC
V: TRBV6-5
D: .
J: TRBJ2-7
size: .